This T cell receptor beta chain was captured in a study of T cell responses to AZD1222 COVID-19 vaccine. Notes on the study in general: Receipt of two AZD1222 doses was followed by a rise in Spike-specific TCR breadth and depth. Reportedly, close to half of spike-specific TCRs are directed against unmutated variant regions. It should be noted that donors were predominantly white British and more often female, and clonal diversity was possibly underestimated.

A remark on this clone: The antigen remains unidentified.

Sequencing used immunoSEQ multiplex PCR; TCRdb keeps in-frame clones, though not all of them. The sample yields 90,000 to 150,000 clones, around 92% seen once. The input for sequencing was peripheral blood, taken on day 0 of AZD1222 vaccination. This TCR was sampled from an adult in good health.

DNA of the CDR3: TGTGCCAGCAGCGTACTAGCGGACCTCACCGGGGAGCTGTTTTTT. As protein: CASSVLADLTGELFF. The chain combines TRBV7-8 with TRBJ2-2, with 8 bases fitting TRBD2. V dropped 5 bases and J dropped 4; count of bases not matched to a gene: 6. The CDR3 spans 15 residues. CDR1 SGHVS and CDR2 FQNEAQ come from the germline V gene.